Listed below are T cell receptor beta chains from one sample, sequenced in a study of neurological immune-mediated disorders. In TCRdb, the 5' RACE reads were re-called with MiXCR into one record per CDR3 protein. This sample carries more than 30,000 distinct CDR3 sequences, about 14% of them seen once, and the ten largest clones take around 5%. Material: CD4+ T cells from blood. Source of these receptors: a female donor with HTLV-1-associated myelopathy (HAM/TSP). Both conserved end residues are part of each CDR3. The D gene is left open where the match is weak. Where a row states a size, it is once, few, many or the class of an expanded clone; other rows omit it.

many,TRBV6-5,TRBD2,TRBJ2-3,CASRSGRDTQYF,TGTGCCAGCAGGAGCGGGAGGGATACGCAGTATTTT
many,TRBV20-1,TRBD1,TRBJ1-5,CSAQRRGGRNQPQHF,TGCAGTGCCCAGAGGAGAGGGGGCCGCAATCAGCCCCAGCATTTT
many,TRBV15,-,TRBJ1-4,CATSNRFFGENEKLFF,TGTGCCACCAGCAACCGGTTTTTCGGCGAAAATGAAAAACTGTTTTTT
many,TRBV19,-,TRBJ1-2,CASSSLDRSYGYTF,TGTGCCAGTAGTTCCCTCGACAGATCCTATGGCTACACCTTC
many,TRBV9,-,TRBJ2-1,CASSVGGRDSEQFF,TGTGCCAGCAGCGTAGGGGGGCGGGATAGTGAGCAGTTCTTC
many,TRBV18,-,TRBJ1-1,CASSRGPNTEAFF,TGTGCCAGCTCACGAGGGCCGAACACTGAAGCTTTCTTT
many,TRBV6-5,-,TRBJ2-5,CASRPTARETQYF,TGTGCCAGCAGGCCTACAGCTAGGGAGACCCAGTACTTC
many,TRBV7-3,-,TRBJ1-1,CAWATEAFF,TGTGCCTGGGCCACTGAAGCTTTCTTT
many,TRBV29-1,-,TRBJ2-7,CSVEGRGGEQYF,TGCAGCGTTGAAGGCCGGGGAGGCGAGCAGTACTTC
-,TRBV20-1,TRBD2,TRBJ2-1,CSAWLVGGRAGNEQFF,TGCAGTGCCTGGCTTGTGGGCGGGAGGGCCGGTAATGAGCAGTTCTTC
many,TRBV5-5,TRBD1,TRBJ1-2,CASSLYGQGSMGYTF,TGTGCCAGCAGCCTCTACGGACAGGGGAGTATGGGCTACACCTTC
many,TRBV29-1,-,TRBJ2-5,CSVVPPGSQETQYF,TGCAGCGTTGTACCCCCAGGATCCCAAGAGACCCAGTACTTC
-,TRBV19,TRBD2,TRBJ2-7,CASGLAGAYEQYF,TGTGCCAGTGGACTAGCGGGCGCCTACGAGCAGTACTTC
-,TRBV20-1,TRBD2,TRBJ2-3,CSARDFNSGGSSTDTQYF,TGCAGTGCTAGAGATTTCAATAGCGGGGGGTCGTCCACAGATACGCAGTATTTT
many,TRBV28,-,TRBJ2-5,CASRLGQGRGETQYF,TGTGCCAGCAGGCTGGGTCAGGGCCGTGGTGAGACCCAGTACTTC
many,TRBV20-1,TRBD2,TRBJ2-1,CSPGGGGLDEQFF,TGCAGTCCCGGGGGCGGGGGGCTGGATGAGCAGTTCTTC
many,TRBV2,TRBD1,TRBJ2-5,CANRQGPKETQYF,TGTGCCAACAGACAGGGCCCTAAGGAGACCCAGTACTTC
-,TRBV20-1,TRBD2,TRBJ2-3,CSALGGTSGWHTDTQYF,TGCAGTGCCCTAGGGGGGACTAGCGGGTGGCACACAGATACGCAGTATTTT
many,TRBV18,TRBD1,TRBJ2-7,CASSPGDRYYEQYF,TGTGCCAGCTCACCAGGGGACAGGTACTACGAGCAGTACTTC
many,TRBV2,-,TRBJ2-1,CASTRARGDEQFF,TGTGCCAGCACCCGGGCCCGCGGCGATGAGCAGTTCTTC
many,TRBV5-1,TRBD2,TRBJ2-3,CASSRGSGRSTDTQYF,TGCGCCAGCAGCAGAGGGAGCGGGAGAAGCACAGATACGCAGTATTTT
many,TRBV29-1,TRBD2,TRBJ2-1,CSVGGLAGSYNEQFF,TGCAGCGTGGGGGGACTAGCGGGCTCCTACAATGAGCAGTTCTTC
many,TRBV29-1,-,TRBJ2-7,CSVEGTVPTYEQYF,TGCAGCGTTGAAGGGACAGTACCCACCTACGAGCAGTACTTC
many,TRBV20-1,-,TRBJ2-3,CSASGWDNTDTQYF,TGCAGTGCTAGCGGTTGGGACAACACAGATACGCAGTATTTT
many,TRBV5-1,-,TRBJ1-2,CASSPALNYGYTF,TGCGCCAGCAGCCCAGCGCTTAACTATGGCTACACCTTC
many,TRBV27,TRBD1,TRBJ2-3,CASRPGTGLITDTQYF,TGTGCCAGCAGACCCGGGACAGGGCTCATAACAGATACGCAGTATTTT
many,TRBV4-3,-,TRBJ2-3,CASSQDTSTDTQYF,TGCGCCAGCAGCCAAGATACTTCCACAGATACGCAGTATTTT
once,TRBV20-1,-,TRBJ2-3,CSASSVPGTDTQYF,TGCAGTGCCTCCTCAGTACCCGGCACAGATACGCAGTATTTT
-,TRBV20-1,-,TRBJ2-3,CSAKVPWDHTGTDTQYF,TGCAGTGCTAAAGTGCCCTGGGACCACACCGGCACAGATACGCAGTATTTT